A single sample gave rise to the 23 T cell receptor beta chains below, sequenced in a study of neurological immune-mediated disorders. Time point denoted: longitudinal time-point 3. TCRdb used MiXCR to reprocess the 5' RACE reads, holding one entry per CDR3 protein. The sample consists of some 80,000 distinct CDR3 sequences, around 4% of them appearing once. Sequencing was carried out using PBMCs. The source of these receptors is a woman aged 55-70 years with multiple sclerosis.

This clonotype was recorded many times. This CDR3 reads CASSQDLVSGANVLTF. CDR3 in DNA: TGTGCCAGCAGCCAAGATCTAGTATCCGGGGCCAACGTCCTGACTTTC. The J gene is TRBJ2-6, the V gene TRBV14; D ambiguous. This CDR3 has 16 residues. The V end lost 0 bases, the J end lost 4 bases, and 10 bases lay between the germline ends. Germline V CDR1 and CDR2: SGHDN, FVKESK.

This clonotype was seen repeatedly, ten times or more. The rearrangement links TRBV24-1 to TRBJ1-2, with 7 bases lining up with TRBD1. This CDR3 contains 13 residues. The V gene's germline CDR1 is KGHDR and CDR2 SFDVKD. Trimming cost V 7 bases and J 8 bases; bases outside gene matches: 9. Here the CDR3 DNA reads TGTGCCACCAGATCCACAGGGGTTGGAGGCTACACCTTC. Protein product: CATRSTGVGGYTF.

This clonotype occurred many times. The chain's CDR3 is CASSSLTGSYEQYF. CDR3 bases: TGCGCCAGCAGCTCCCTGACGGGGTCCTACGAGCAGTACTTC. This chain connects TRBV5-1 to TRBJ2-7; tentative D call: TRBD2 (5 bases). Germline CDR1 and CDR2: SGHRS and YFSETQ. This CDR3 spans 14 amino acids. V was pared by 3 bases and J by 1 base, with 11 bases between.

This clonotype was detected ten times or more. J is TRBJ2-3 and V is TRBV6-5; TRBD2 aligns across 8 bases. Trimming took 6 bases from V and 2 from J; bases not matched to a gene: 10. Germline values: CDR1 MNHEY, CDR2 SVGAGI. The CDR3 extends over 16 amino acids. The CDR3 DNA reads TGTGCCAGCAGACCCGGAGCGGGGGTGATCACAGATACGCAGTATTTT. It codes for CASRPGAGVITDTQYF.

Ten or more counts support this clonotype. This chain joins TRBV5-1 and TRBJ1-6; possibly TRBD1 for D (5 bases). The V end lost 0 bases, the J end lost 6 bases, and 13 bases lay between the germline ends. Germline V gene lookup returns CDR1 SGHRS and CDR2 YFSETQ. The CDR3 spans 16 residues. For the CDR3, the DNA is TGCGCCAGCAGCTTGGACCAAGCGGGGGGTAATTCACCCCTCCACTTT. Its protein product is CASSLDQAGGNSPLHF. The full variable domain, with the rest looked up from reference TRBV5-1 and TRBJ1-6, is KAGVTQTPRYLIKTRGQQVTLSCSPISGHRSVSWYQQTPGQGLQFLFEYFSETQRNKGNFPGRFSGRQFSNSRSEMNVSTLELGDSALYLCASSLDQAGGNSPLHFGNGTRLTVT.

In this sample, this clonotype turned up many times. The rearrangement joins TRBV5-1 to TRBJ2-1; TRBD2 agrees at 9 bases. Per the germline V gene, CDR1 is SGHRS and CDR2 is YFSETQ. The CDR3 runs 16 residues. V lost 4 bases, J lost 12 bases, and 17 bases stayed unmatched. The CDR3: CASSLDLAGPPGGQFF. The CDR3 DNA reads TGCGCCAGCAGCCTCGACCTAGCGGGGCCCCCAGGCGGGCAGTTCTTC.

This clonotype occurred many times. The chain uses TRBV5-1 and TRBJ1-4; D is uncertain. This CDR3 spans 14 amino acids. Trimming took off 5 bases at V and 0 bases at J, with 8 bases between the two ends. Germline V gene lookup returns CDR1 SGHRS and CDR2 YFSETQ. In DNA form, the CDR3 reads TGCGCCAGCAGTAGTTTTTCAACTAATGAAAAACTGTTTTTT. Amino acids: CASSSFSTNEKLFF.

This clonotype was seen repeatedly, ten times or more. The chain recombines TRBV5-1 with TRBJ2-2; D remains unclear. The germline gives CDR1 SGHRS, CDR2 YFSETQ. V was cut by 0 bases and J by 6 bases, with 6 bases left in between. The CDR3 sequence is 13 residues long. CDR3 nucleotides: TGCGCCAGCAGCTTGGATGCGGCCGGGGAGCTGTTTTTT. Translation: CASSLDAAGELFF.

A word on this clonotype: A much bigger clone sits one base away, suggesting this may be a read error. The rearrangement joins TRBV28 to TRBJ1-5; D might be TRBD1 (5 bases). This CDR3 has 14 residues. V lost 3 bases to trimming and J lost 9 bases, with 15 bases between them. Germline V gives CDR1 MDHEN, CDR2 SYDVKM. CDR3 DNA sequence: TGTGCCAGCAGTTTTGGGGCCATTGGAGGGCCCCAGCATTTT. As protein: CASSFGAIGGPQHF.

With respect to this clonotype: A much larger clone is a single base away; this may be a read error. The J gene is TRBJ1-1, the V gene TRBV7-8; D remains unclear. V lost 5 bases and J lost 1, with 11 bases in between. Germline V gives CDR1 SGHVS, CDR2 FQNEAQ. The CDR3 loop spans 14 amino acids. The CDR3 DNA reads TGTGCCAGCAGCCCCGAGACCTCGAACACTGAAGCTTTCTTT. It encodes CASSPETSNTEAFF. Complete variable domain (other parts from reference TRBV7-8 and TRBJ1-1): GAGVSQSPRYKVAKRGQDVALRCDPISGHVSLFWYQQALGQGPEFLTYFQNEAQLDKSGLPSDRFFAERPEGSVSTLKIQRTQQEDSAVYLCASSPETSNTEAFFGQGTRLTVV.

This clonotype was observed at least ten times. The V gene is TRBV19, the J gene TRBJ1-6; D is unclear. The CDR3 has 14 residues. Trimming left V 6 bases short and J 0 bases short, with 6 bases between. The germline V gene has CDR1 LNHDA and CDR2 SQIVND (reference sequence). The CDR3 DNA reads TGTGCCAGTAGCTGGAGCTCCTATAATTCACCCCTCCACTTT. This codes for CASSWSSYNSPLHF.

This clonotype was recorded many times. The V and J genes are TRBV6-5 and TRBJ1-1; 7 bases match TRBD1. The V gene end was trimmed by 4 bases and the J gene end by 1 base; junction bases not matched to a gene: 6. Germline V gives CDR1 MNHEY, CDR2 SVGAGI. The CDR3 is made up of 15 amino acids. The CDR3 region is CASSLAGQSNTEAFF. CDR3 DNA sequence: TGTGCCAGCAGTTTGGCGGGACAGTCGAACACTGAAGCTTTCTTT.

This clonotype was observed at least ten times. This chain joins TRBV6-5 and TRBJ1-4, with TRBD1 matching over 7 bases. CDR1 MNHEY and CDR2 SVGAGI come from the germline V gene. This CDR3 spans 14 amino acids. Unmatched junction bases numbered 2, after V lost 2 bases and J lost 5 bases. In nucleotides, the CDR3 is TGTGCCAGCAGTTACGGGACAGTGAATGAAAAACTGTTTTTT. As protein: CASSYGTVNEKLFF.

This clonotype was observed many times. For the CDR3, the DNA is TGCGCCAGCAGCTTGTCCCAGACGGAGGGCTACACCTTC. This translates into CASSLSQTEGYTF. The chain is built from TRBV5-1 and TRBJ1-2; D is ambiguous. This CDR3 has 13 residues. V was cut by 1 base and J by 8 bases, with 12 bases left in between. Germline CDR1 and CDR2: SGHRS and YFSETQ.

This clonotype was detected ten times or more. The rearrangement joins TRBV5-1 to TRBJ2-5; D may match TRBD1 or TRBD2 (6 bases each). Germline assignment: CDR1 SGHRS and CDR2 YFSETQ. The CDR3 has 16 amino acids. V lost 0 bases to trimming and J lost 5 bases, with 17 bases between them. CDR3 residues: CASSLGGTRRRETQYF. The CDR3 coding sequence is TGCGCCAGCAGCTTGGGCGGGACAAGAAGGAGGGAGACCCAGTACTTC. The variable domain in full, completed from reference TRBV5-1 and TRBJ2-5, reads KAGVTQTPRYLIKTRGQQVTLSCSPISGHRSVSWYQQTPGQGLQFLFEYFSETQRNKGNFPGRFSGRQFSNSRSEMNVSTLELGDSALYLCASSLGGTRRRETQYFGPGTRLLVL.

There are many counts of this clonotype. The chain links TRBV4-2 to TRBJ2-7, with 7 bases identical to TRBD1. Looked up from germline, CDR1 is LGHNA and CDR2 is YNFKEQ. The CDR3 consists of 15 residues. V lost 4 bases to trimming and J lost 3 bases; unmatched junction nucleotides: 9. The CDR3 DNA follows: TGTGCCAGCAGCCGTTCGGGACAGAACGTCTACGAGCAGTACTTC. It specifies CASSRSGQNVYEQYF.

In this sample, this clonotype turned up many times. The chain uses TRBV7-2 and TRBJ2-7; the match to TRBD2 covers 8 bases. V lost 1 base to trimming and J lost 5 bases; unmatched junction nucleotides: 10. The CDR3 totals 16 residues. Germline V CDR1 and CDR2: SGHTA, FQGNSA. The CDR3 protein is CASSLGIIGGENEQYF. In nucleotides, the CDR3 is TGTGCCAGCAGCTTAGGCATTATCGGGGGGGAGAACGAGCAGTACTTC.

This clonotype was found many times. The chain uses TRBV5-1 and TRBJ1-4; TRBD1 might be the D (5 bases). Germline V CDR1 and CDR2: SGHRS, YFSETQ. V was cut by 3 bases and J by 5 bases, with 5 bases left in between. The CDR3 covers 12 residues. DNA of the CDR3: TGCGCCAGCAGCTGGGACAATGAAAAACTGTTTTTT. As protein: CASSWDNEKLFF. The full variable domain, with the rest looked up from reference TRBV5-1 and TRBJ1-4, is KAGVTQTPRYLIKTRGQQVTLSCSPISGHRSVSWYQQTPGQGLQFLFEYFSETQRNKGNFPGRFSGRQFSNSRSEMNVSTLELGDSALYLCASSWDNEKLFFGSGTQLSVL.

This clonotype was found many times. This chain uses TRBV12-3 or TRBV12-4 with TRBJ2-7; 8 bases match TRBD2. This CDR3 region has 15 residues. Germline trimming cut 5 bases from V and 3 bases from J; bases unmatched to any gene: 9. This chain's CDR3 is CASSLRGGSHYEQYF. For the CDR3, the DNA is TGTGCCAGCAGTCTCCGGGGGGGCTCCCACTACGAGCAGTACTTC.

The gene calls are TRBV28 and TRBJ1-6; D ambiguous. Trimming removed 6 bases at V and 7 bases at J, with 10 bases between. The germline V gene has CDR1 MDHEN and CDR2 SYDVKM. This CDR3 is built from 13 residues. The CDR3 loop reads CASSLVRNSPLHF. DNA of the CDR3: TGTGCCAGCAGCCTTGTCCGAAATTCACCCCTCCACTTT.

This clonotype was found many times. The chain has TRBV3-1 and TRBJ1-4; D is unresolved. This CDR3 is 15 amino acids long. From germline, CDR1 is LGHDT and CDR2 YNNKEL (reference sequence). V lost 4 bases and J lost 0, with 9 bases in between. The CDR3 DNA is TGTGCCAGCAGCCTCCGGCCTGCAACTAATGAAAAACTGTTTTTT. Residues: CASSLRPATNEKLFF.

This clonotype occurred many times. V usage is TRBV4-1 and J usage is TRBJ1-1; D gene ambiguous. The CDR3 is made up of 16 amino acids. Germline V gives CDR1 MGHRA, CDR2 YSYEKL. V shed 4 bases and J shed 1 base, with 16 bases lying between them. The CDR3 reads CASSPQDGLGNTEAFF. The DNA of the CDR3 is TGCGCCAGCAGCCCCCAAGACGGACTTGGGAACACTGAAGCTTTCTTT.

This clonotype was picked up many times. The chain recombines TRBV7-9 with TRBJ2-5; maybe TRBD1 (6 bases). The CDR3 is made up of 16 amino acids. Germline CDR1 SEHNR, CDR2 FQNEAQ (reference sequence). With 5 bases removed from V and 5 bases from J, the gap between germline ends came to 21 bases. The CDR3 sequence: CASSGVGQTPGETQYF. The CDR3 DNA reads TGTGCCAGCAGCGGCGTCGGACAGACGCCCGGGGAGACCCAGTACTTC.